This T cell receptor (beta chain) appears in the sequencing data of a study of blood T cell repertoires in COVID-19. Study at large: Donors in the United States, Italy and Spain gave samples during acute or convalescent COVID-19.

Those enrolled, adults aged about 18 to 95 years, came from under 25 US areas. There are a few counts of this clone. Trimming removed 5 bases from V and 10 bases from J; junction bases left unmatched: 11. CDR3 length equals 15 residues. Germline loops: CDR1 WNHNN, CDR2 SYGVQD (reference sequence). Per the original data handling: Amplification with reference gene primers provided the estimates of nucleated cell counts. Data came from immunoSEQ multiplex PCR; TCRdb stores just in-frame clones and leaves some out. Clone size and V and J calls were adopted from that table, with D and trimming inferred from the DNA. The sample includes about 240,000 clones, around 90% seen only once; the top ten take 2.6%.

This clonotype was sampled from a woman aged 25 to 39 with acute COVID-19. V gene TRBV10-1 combines with J gene TRBJ1-6; TRBD1 aligns across 7 bases. Sequencing was performed on PBMCs or T cells enriched from blood (not recorded which). DNA for the CDR3: TGCGCCAGCAGTCCCAGACAGGGTAGTAACTCACCCCTCCACTTT. Its translation: CASSPRQGSNSPLHF.